This T cell receptor (beta chain) stems from a study of Graves' ophthalmopathy and Graves' hyperthyroidism (dated by TCRdb to between 2018 and 2020). For context, the study as a whole: Peripheral blood was collected at initial diagnosis, prior to any treatment. TCR beta repertoire signatures were used to distinguish Graves' ophthalmopathy from Graves' hyperthyroidism and to predict progression to ophthalmopathy. In total, around 140 blood samples were TCR-sequenced: 43 ophthalmopathy, under 85 hyperthyroidism and 17 hyperthyroidism-to-ophthalmopathy patients. A discovery set of 100 patients (approximately 42 ophthalmopathy, about 59 stable hyperthyroidism) was enrolled to explore V-J signatures distinguishing ophthalmopathy from hyperthyroidism. For independent validation, a separate cohort was made up of 18 to 20 hyperthyroidism patients plus 17 patients who later progressed from hyperthyroidism to ophthalmopathy. In a handful of hyperthyroidism patients, the T-cell repertoires found in thyroid tissue were compared with those found in blood. Following sample collection, hyperthyroidism patients were given methimazole at a starting dose of 30 mg daily, and ophthalmopathy patients were given high-dose intravenous methylprednisolone.

TCR beta CDR3 regions were amplified from RNA transcripts for repertoire sequencing. A first-round RT-PCR used HTBI primers with the Qiagen OneStep RT-PCR kit, followed by a second-round multiplex PCR, size selection and purification. Libraries were sequenced on an Illumina HiSeq2000 using paired-end 100 bp reads. Concerning the study's data processing: SOAPnuke was used to process the reads, throwing out any read that had adapters, had uncalled bases, had a mean Phred below 15, or lacked an exact constant-primer or identifier match. COPE v1.2.5 was used to merge the high-quality paired reads. Each unique nucleotide sequence was treated as a clonotype, and MiTCR v1.1 was used to align the clonotypes to the IMGT TRB V, D and J references. Only V-J combinations with frequency above 0.0001 were analysed, covering 99% to 99.2% of repertoires. For each V-J combination, a TCR clonal expansion and chaos score was defined as the ratio of F50 clonal expansion to chaos observed in the TCRdist matrix. Features were reduced by Welch's t-statistics and random forest to roughly 14 V-J combinations, which fed a naive Bayes classifier. Thyroid-blood repertoire similarity was quantified with the Morisita-Horn index. The raw public data were reprocessed by TCRdb itself: fastp quality trimming at Q25, MiXCR clonotype calling, in-frame beta chains only. Each entry is one CDR3 protein sequence, shown with its most common DNA and genes. These V and J calls derive from TCRdb rather than the authors' analysis. This sample is represented by 500,000 to 800,000 distinct CDR3 sequences; just over 40% of them were singletons. The ten largest clones take up 3% to 3.5% of the sample.

Ten or more counts support this clonotype. The antigen this receptor binds is unknown. Base-call qualities are not available, and no considerably larger clone is one nucleotide away. There are 15 amino acids in the CDR3, from cysteine to phenylalanine inclusive. Of all the DNA, just the CDR3 is kept, 45 bases in frame from base 1. Taken from the germline V gene, the CDR1 and CDR2 loops are SGHRS and YFSETQ. V lost 4 bases and J lost 2 bases, and the count of bases not matched to a germline gene is 6. The ophthalmopathy patients had moderately to severely active disease, with a Clinical Activity Score of 3 or higher, a NOSPECS grade of 4 or higher, and a disease duration of less than 3 months. Patients with other autoimmune diseases, uncontrolled infections, pregnancy or lactation were excluded. Diagnosis relied on clinical symptoms, serum thyroxine, TRAb, thyroid ultrasound and orbital computed tomography. Ficoll-Paque density gradient centrifugation was used to isolate PBMCs from about 9.4 ml of fresh peripheral blood. Total RNA was extracted using Trizol reagent, and RNA quality was checked on an Agilent 2100 Bioanalyzer.

The investigation overall reported the following: Sample size was not statistically predetermined, and group allocation was not concealed from the investigators. In validation, the model predicted ophthalmopathy progression with about 64% sensitivity and 72.22% specificity; eleven to twelve predicted patients were CT-confirmed with GO in a median of 6.5 months. Among expanded thyroid clonotypes with frequency above 0.001, most also showed up in blood, which suggests that blood repertoires may reflect the thyroid immune response. The 13-signature model separated ophthalmopathy from stable hyperthyroidism with approximately 85% sensitivity and about 81% specificity in cross-validation, and 80%/75% in the test set.

The chain joins TRBV5-1 to TRBJ1-5; 7 nucleotides in the junction match TRBD1. The sequencing sample was made of peripheral blood. The sequence was obtained from an adult man with Graves' ophthalmopathy. The nucleotides read TGCGCCAGCAGCAGCACAGGGGAAGGCAATCAGCCCCAGCATTTT. Its amino acids are CASSSTGEGNQPQHF. Outside the CDR3, residues come from the reference TRBV5-1 and TRBJ1-5 proteins, so the full variable domain is: KAGVTQTPRYLIKTRGQQVTLSCSPISGHRSVSWYQQTPGQGLQFLFEYFSETQRNKGNFPGRFSGRQFSNSRSEMNVSTLELGDSALYLCASSSTGEGNQPQHFGDGTRLSIL.